The next 3 T cell receptor beta chains were all read from a single sample in a study of CD8 T cells in ankylosing spondylitis. No antigen is known for these receptors. Study observations and caveats: The study identified a TCR beta motif of about eight highly homologous variants that appeared characteristic of ankylosing spondylitis blood.

Using its own MiXCR run on the 5' RACE reads, TCRdb lists one record per CDR3 protein. The sample includes around 440,000 distinct CDR3 sequences, approximately 17% of them seen just once. Sequences were obtained from blood, either unsorted or a sorted T cell fraction (not recorded which). These receptors were taken from a male donor with ankylosing spondylitis.

J is TRBJ2-3 and V is TRBV7-9; 9 nucleotides align to TRBD1. This CDR3 region has 15 residues. Losses at the gene ends were 4 bases for V and 8 bases for J; bases not matched to a gene: 10. Germline V gene lookup returns CDR1 SEHNR and CDR2 FQNEAQ (reference sequence). DNA for the CDR3: TGTGCCAGCAGCTGGGGACAGGGAGGGTCCGGTACGCAGTATTTT. Protein: CASSWGQGGSGTQYF.

This clonotype has a handful of counts. The chain links TRBV5-1 to TRBJ2-3; perhaps TRBD1 as D (6 bases). The CDR3 has 12 residues. The germline V gene has CDR1 SGHRS and CDR2 YFSETQ. Trimming shortened V by 3 bases and J by 5 bases, and 7 bases separated the two germline ends. The CDR3 reads CASSSGQDTQYF. Here the CDR3 DNA reads TGCGCCAGCAGCTCGGGACAAGATACGCAGTATTTT.

V and J are TRBV10-3 and TRBJ2-5; D may be TRBD1 (5 bases). The CDR3 has 12 amino acids. The germline gives CDR1 ENHRY, CDR2 SYGVKD. The ends were cut back, 10 bases at V and 1 base at J, with 10 bases in the middle. The CDR3 region is CARRQTQETQYF. The CDR3 coding sequence is TGTGCCAGAAGACAGACCCAAGAGACCCAGTACTTC.